The 3 T cell receptor beta chains below were found in one sample sequenced in a study of blood T cell repertoires in COVID-19. Generated by immunoSEQ multiplex PCR, the TCRdb table keeps only in-frame clones and is missing some. The data contain a few hundred thousand clones, about nine tenths of them seen just once; the ten biggest clones take up 1%. Specimen: peripheral blood. All receptors come from a middle-aged man with active or convalescent COVID-19.

The table lists this clone with a count of one. The V call is TRBV5-6, the J call TRBJ1-2; no clear D. Looked up from germline, CDR1 is SGHDT and CDR2 is YYEEEE. Trimming left V 6 bases short and J 8 bases short, with 20 bases between. This CDR3 is built from 14 residues. The CDR3 DNA is TGTGCCAGCACCCCGTTACAAAGAGGGTTGGGCTACACCTTC. This sequence encodes CASTPLQRGLGYTF. The whole variable domain, filled in from reference TRBV5-6 and TRBJ1-2, reads DAGVTQSPTHLIKTRGQQVTLRCSPKSGHDTVSWYQQALGQGPQFIFQYYEEEERQRGNFPDRFSGHQFPNYSSELNVNALLLGDSALYLCASTPLQRGLGYTFGSGTRLTVV.

This sequence joins TRBV2 and TRBJ2-7, with TRBD1 as a possible D gene (6 bases). The CDR3 totals 14 residues. Germline V lookup: CDR1 SNHLY, CDR2 FYNNEI. V gave up 10 bases and J gave up 4 bases, with 20 bases separating them. CDR3 DNA: TGTGCCACCTCGAAAAACAGGGTGGGGTACGAGCAGTACTTC. Its translation: CATSKNRVGYEQYF. Full variable domain (missing parts from reference TRBV2 and TRBJ2-7): EPEVTQTPSHQVTQMGQEVILRCVPISNHLYFYWYRQILGQKVEFLVSFYNNEISEKSEIFDDQFSVERPDGSNFTLKIRSTKLEDSAMYFCATSKNRVGYEQYFGPGTRLTVT.

The chain couples TRBV2 to TRBJ1-2; the match to TRBD1 covers 11 bases. Unmatched junction bases numbered 10, after V lost 6 bases and J lost 7 bases. The length of the CDR3 is 15 residues. CDR1 is SNHLY and CDR2 is FYNNEI in the germline V gene. The CDR3 DNA is TGTGCCAGCAGACCGGGGACAGGGGGGTTAGGTGGCTACACCTTC. Amino acids: CASRPGTGGLGGYTF.